These 15 T cell receptor beta chains were all obtained from the same sample, sequenced in a study of T-cell reconstitution after alpha-beta-depleted transplantation in children. For TCRbeta, the library was prepared with unique molecular identifiers. TCRdb re-called the PCR reads through MiXCR, storing one row per CDR3 protein. The sample shows 280,000 or so distinct CDR3 sequences, roughly 12% of them seen only once. The source was peripheral blood, collected 180 days after TCRalphabeta/CD19-depleted stem cell transplant. The source is a male patient between 2 and 9 years old who had a stem cell transplant for chronic granulomatous disease, so the T cells may come from the graft donor.

The rearrangement links TRBV18 to TRBJ2-3; 10 positions match TRBD2. Germline V gene lookup returns CDR1 KGHSH and CDR2 LQKENI. The CDR3 has 17 amino acids. J lost 2 bases, V lost 2 bases, and 7 bases had no gene match. In DNA, the CDR3 is TGTGCCAGCTCACCAATAAAAACTAGCGGGAACACAGATACGCAGTATTTT. Its translation is CASSPIKTSGNTDTQYF.

V and J are TRBV2 and TRBJ2-7; possibly TRBD1 for D (5 bases). V was cut by 7 bases and J by 6 bases, with 13 bases left in between. Per germline, CDR1 SNHLY and CDR2 FYNNEI. The CDR3 sequence is 12 residues long. This CDR3 is CASMAGRIEQYF. For the CDR3, the DNA is TGTGCCAGCATGGCAGGGCGTATCGAGCAGTACTTC.

This clonotype was counted ten times or more. The chain employs TRBV7-9 and TRBJ2-5, with D perhaps given as TRBD1 or TRBD2 (5 bases each). Trimming took off 8 bases at V and 1 base at J, with 17 bases between the two ends. The germline V gene encodes CDR1 SEHNR and CDR2 FQNEAQ (reference sequence). This CDR3 region has 15 residues. In DNA form, the CDR3 reads TGTGCCAGCCTCAGGGCAGGGAGTGTCCAAGAGACCCAGTACTTC. This codes for CASLRAGSVQETQYF. Together with reference TRBV7-9 and TRBJ2-5, the CDR3 gives the full variable domain: DTGVSQNPRHKITKRGQNVTFRCDPISEHNRLYWYRQTLGQGPEFLTYFQNEAQLEKSRLLSDRFSAERPKGSFSTLEIQRTEQGDSAMYLCASLRAGSVQETQYFGPGTRLLVL.

This clonotype was counted ten times or more. This rearrangement joins TRBV11-2 to TRBJ2-3; 7 bases agree with TRBD1. This CDR3 contains 14 residues. J was trimmed by 11 bases and V by 6 bases; bases with no gene match: 14. The germline V gene has CDR1 SGHAT and CDR2 FQNNGV. The CDR3 nucleotides read TGTGCCAGCAGATCCATAGGGGGCGCGAGGATGCAGTATTTT. Protein sequence: CASRSIGGARMQYF.

There are many counts of this clonotype. The chain joins TRBV10-2 to TRBJ1-3; 8 nucleotides line up with TRBD1. V gave up 4 bases and J gave up 2 bases; unmatched junction bases: 1. The CDR3 runs to 14 residues. Germline CDR1 reads WSHSY; CDR2 reads SAAADI. This CDR3 reads CASSVTGAGNTIYF. The CDR3 DNA reads as TGCGCCAGCAGTGTGACAGGGGCTGGAAACACCATATATTTT.

This clonotype was detected many times. The chain has TRBV28 and TRBJ1-5, with D hard to call. CDR1 and CDR2 from the germline V gene are MDHEN and SYDVKM. The CDR3 spans 13 residues. V was shortened by 3 bases and J by 6 bases, with 9 bases between the two germline ends. CDR3 in DNA: TGTGCCAGCAGTTTGGTGCAGTCTCAGCCCCAGCATTTT. This sequence encodes CASSLVQSQPQHF.

This clonotype was counted at least ten times. J is TRBJ1-2 and V is TRBV7-2, with TRBD1 as a possible D gene (5 bases). Germline CDR1 SGHTA, CDR2 FQGNSA. V was cut by 5 bases and J by 7 bases, with 17 bases left in between. The CDR3 consists of 14 residues. CDR3: CASSRGEGSFGYTF. In DNA, the CDR3 is TGTGCCAGCAGCCGGGGCGAGGGTTCCTTTGGCTACACCTTC.

The sample holds many counts of this clonotype. This sequence joins TRBV15 and TRBJ1-6, with D uncertain. Germline CDR1 and CDR2: LNHNV and YYDKDF (reference sequence). V was clipped by 0 bases and J by 0 bases, with 12 bases between them. The CDR3 is 18 amino acids. The CDR3, as DNA: TGTGCCACCAGCAGAGATCTACGGCCGAGCTCCTATAATTCACCCCTCCACTTT. Amino acids: CATSRDLRPSSYNSPLHF.

Turning to this clonotype: This may come from a read error, since a much larger clone is one base off. This chain uses TRBV11-2 with TRBJ2-1; D ambiguous. The CDR3 covers 16 residues. Germline V lookup: CDR1 SGHAT, CDR2 FQNNGV. The CDR3 DNA reads as TGTGCCAGCAGCCCAACAGTGGGGATCTCCTACAATGACCAGTTCTTC. Amino acids: CASSPTVGISYNDQFF.

On this clonotype: A read error may explain this, as a much larger clone is one base away. In DNA form, the CDR3 reads TGTGCCAGCAGCTCTCGACAGGGGGTGTCGGCTAATGAAAAACTGTCTTTT. This gives the protein CASSSRQGVSANEKLSF. The V call is TRBV5-4, the J call TRBJ1-4, with 9 positions matching TRBD1. This CDR3 spans 17 amino acids. Germline V lookup: CDR1 SGHNT, CDR2 YYREEE (reference sequence).

The rearrangement links TRBV3-1 to TRBJ1-5; 9 bases match TRBD1. Trimming cost V 2 bases and J 4 bases; bases outside gene matches: 3. Germline V gives CDR1 LGHDT, CDR2 YNNKEL (reference sequence). CDR3 length equals 15 residues. This CDR3 reads CASSQTGGENQPQHF. Here the CDR3 DNA reads TGTGCCAGCAGCCAAACAGGGGGCGAGAATCAGCCCCAGCATTTT. The full variable domain, rest sourced from reference TRBV3-1 and TRBJ1-5, is DTAVSQTPKYLVTQMGNDKSIKCEQNLGHDTMYWYKQDSKKFLKIMFSYNNKELIINETVPNRFSPKSPDKAHLNLHINSLELGDSAVYFCASSQTGGENQPQHFGDGTRLSIL.

At least ten counts were recorded for this clonotype. This chain uses TRBV12-3 or TRBV12-4 with TRBJ1-5; TRBD1 is a possible D gene (5 bases). CDR3 length: 15 residues. The germline V and J ends were trimmed by 6 bases and 2 bases, with 14 bases remaining between them. The DNA of the CDR3 is TGTGCCAGCAGCCGCGAGAGGGGAGGCAATCAGCCCCAGCATTTT. Translation gives CASSRERGGNQPQHF.

This clonotype was detected once. The CDR3 DNA is TGTGCCAGCATCGCAGGGGACTATGGCTACACCTTC. This codes for CASIAGDYGYTF. The chain is built from TRBV19 and TRBJ1-2; D may be TRBD1 (6 bases). This CDR3 is built from 12 residues. Trimming stripped 9 bases from V and 3 bases from J, with 11 bases between. Germline lookup yields CDR1 LNHDA and CDR2 SQIVND (reference sequence).

This clonotype was observed many times. This chain links TRBV25-1 with TRBJ2-3, with D maybe TRBD1 (5 bases). CDR3 length equals 14 residues. Trimming shortened V by 4 bases and J by 6 bases, and 14 bases separated the two germline ends. Germline V gene sequence: CDR1 MGHDK, CDR2 SYGVNS. The CDR3 DNA reads as TGTGCCAGCAGTGCGGGCAGGGTATTCGATACGCAGTATTTT. Amino acid sequence: CASSAGRVFDTQYF. Variable domain in full (rest from reference TRBV25-1 and TRBJ2-3): EADIYQTPRYLVIGTGKKITLECSQTMGHDKMYWYQQDPGMELHLIHYSYGVNSTEKGDLSSESTVSRIRTEHFPLTLESARPSHTSQYLCASSAGRVFDTQYFGPGTRLTVL.

The sample holds many counts of this clonotype. CDR3 in amino acids: CASSNNRLGDPLSTDTQYF. The CDR3 DNA reads as TGTGCCAGCAGCAACAATAGGTTGGGGGACCCCCTCAGCACAGATACGCAGTATTTT. V gene TRBV7-2 combines with J gene TRBJ2-3; D may correspond to TRBD1 or TRBD2 (5 bases each). The CDR3 totals 19 residues. V lost 5 bases to trimming and J lost 0 bases, with 24 bases between them. The germline CDR1 and CDR2 sequences are SGHTA and FQGNSA.